These 32 T cell receptor beta chains were all obtained from the same sample, sequenced in a study of OX40 agonist ivuxolimab in advanced cancers. Using immunoSEQ multiplex PCR, the repertoire was profiled, and TCRdb retains in-frame clones only, with some absent. The sample carries tens of thousands of clones, around 88% recorded once. The sample in question was CD4+ or CD8+ T cells sorted from blood, obtained in a trial of the OX40 agonist ivuxolimab. These receptor sequences come from an adult with an advanced solid tumor such as melanoma, head and neck, liver or kidney cancer.

The gene calls are TRBV5-1 and TRBJ2-7; 8 bases align to TRBD2. Germline CDR1 is SGHRS and CDR2 is YFSETQ. The CDR3 runs to 15 residues. V lost 3 bases to trimming and J lost 2 bases; unmatched junction nucleotides: 7. The CDR3 region is CASSSSGGFTYEQYF. The CDR3 coding sequence is TGCGCCAGCAGCTCCAGCGGGGGTTTTACCTACGAGCAGTACTTC.

Only a few counts were recorded for this clone. Likely a read error: the CDR3 ends without its conserved phenylalanine or tryptophan. It is unclear where the CDR3 begins or ends on the DNA, so no DNA is shown, and the CDR3 is as TCRdb lists it. This chain connects TRBV5-8 to TRBJ2-7. CDR1 is SGHTS, CDR2 YDEGEE, per germline. Including both end residues, the CDR3 is 8 amino acids long. CDR3 in amino acids: CASSPWGL.

The gene calls are TRBV30 and TRBJ2-3; 13 bases align to TRBD2. V was clipped by 0 bases and J by 2 bases; unmatched bases: 2. CDR1 and CDR2 from the germline V gene are GTSNPN and SVGIG (reference sequence). CDR3 length equals 16 residues. CDR3 region: CAWSVLAGGLTDTQYF. In DNA form, the CDR3 reads TGTGCCTGGAGTGTACTAGCGGGAGGGCTCACAGATACGCAGTATTTT.

V and J are TRBV18 and TRBJ1-2, with D unclear. Looked up from germline, CDR1 is KGHSH and CDR2 is LQKENI. V gave up 3 bases and J gave up 5 bases, with 10 bases separating them. The CDR3 totals 13 residues. The CDR3: CASSPNSVYGYTF. The CDR3 coding sequence is TGTGCCAGCTCACCTAATAGCGTTTATGGCTACACCTTC.

This clone showed up just a few times. V is TRBV6-1 and J is TRBJ1-2; D remains ambiguous. Germline lookup yields CDR1 MNHNS and CDR2 SASEGT. This CDR3 spans 11 amino acids. The V gene lost 1 base and the J gene lost 13 bases, with 10 bases spanning the gap. For the CDR3, the DNA is TGTGCCAGCAGTGAAGTAAGGGCGGGCACCTTC. Residues: CASSEVRAGTF.

In its sample, this clone was seen once. The rearrangement uses TRBV10-3 and TRBJ1-4; D not certain. Germline CDR1 ENHRY, CDR2 SYGVKD. The CDR3 length is 13 residues. Trimming removed 3 bases at V and 4 bases at J, with 6 bases between. The CDR3 spells CAISDELNEKLFF. Written as DNA, the CDR3 is TGTGCCATCAGTGATGAACTTAATGAAAAACTGTTTTTT.

The rearrangement joins TRBV6-1 to TRBJ1-5; a weak D match, TRBD1 (6 bases). Trimming took off 5 bases at V and 6 bases at J, with 14 bases between the two ends. The CDR3 totals 14 residues. The V gene's germline CDR1 is MNHNS and CDR2 SASEGT. CDR3: CASSLDSRAQPQHF. The CDR3, as DNA: TGTGCCAGCAGTCTGGACAGTAGGGCTCAGCCCCAGCATTTT.

Comment on this clone: This sample also contains other DNA sequences that code for the same CDR3. The gene calls are TRBV4-1 and TRBJ1-5; D possibly corresponds to TRBD1 (5 bases). This CDR3 has 15 amino acids. V was shortened by 1 base and J by 1 base, with 8 bases between the two germline ends. CDR1 and CDR2 from the germline V gene are MGHRA and YSYEKL. The CDR3 reads CASSQGGTSNQPQHF. The CDR3, as DNA: TGCGCCAGCAGCCAAGGCGGGACCAGCAATCAGCCCCAGCATTTT.

The chain couples TRBV28 to TRBJ1-5; a weak D match, TRBD1 (5 bases). From germline, CDR1 is MDHEN and CDR2 SYDVKM. V shed 7 bases and J shed 3 bases, with 19 bases lying between them. The CDR3 is 16 residues long. CDR3 region: CASILEGRDVNQPQHF. Written as DNA, the CDR3 is TGTGCCAGCATCTTGGAGGGGCGAGACGTCAATCAGCCCCAGCATTTT.

The J gene is TRBJ2-7, the V gene TRBV4-1, with TRBD2 matching 7 bases. Germline trimming cut 0 bases from V and 2 bases from J; bases unmatched to any gene: 10. CDR1 and CDR2 from the germline V gene are MGHRA and YSYEKL. The CDR3 sequence is 17 residues long. The CDR3 here is CASSQDPPTSRPYEQYF. CDR3 sequence (DNA): TGCGCCAGCAGCCAAGATCCGCCGACTAGCAGGCCCTACGAGCAGTACTTC.

As regards this clone: The sample holds other DNA sequences that translate to the same CDR3. This chain uses TRBV9 with TRBJ2-5, with D hard to call. Trimming shortened V by 1 base and J by 0 bases, and 4 bases separated the two germline ends. The germline V gene has CDR1 SGDLS and CDR2 YYNGEE. The CDR3 covers 13 residues. DNA for the CDR3: TGTGCCAGCAGCGTAACCGACCAAGAGACCCAGTACTTC. It encodes CASSVTDQETQYF.

The chain uses TRBV13 and TRBJ2-5; 8 bases fit TRBD2. The CDR3 extends over 11 amino acids. Trimming removed 5 bases from V and 9 bases from J; junction bases left unmatched: 2. The germline CDR1 and CDR2 sequences are PRHDT and FYEKMQ (reference sequence). In DNA, the CDR3 is TGTGCCAGCAGCCCCGGGGGGGCCCAGTACTTC. Translated: CASSPGGAQYF.

This sequence joins TRBV30 and TRBJ2-3; D is unclear. The germline gives CDR1 GTSNPN, CDR2 SVGIG (reference sequence). Trimming took 5 bases from V and 2 from J, leaving 14 bases between them. The CDR3 runs to 14 residues. The CDR3 sequence: CAWARGTHTDTQYF. CDR3 nucleotides: TGTGCCTGGGCGAGAGGTACCCACACAGATACGCAGTATTTT.

This sequence joins TRBV6-1 and TRBJ2-1; 12 nucleotides match TRBD1. Germline V gene lookup returns CDR1 MNHNS and CDR2 SASEGT. The trim removed 8 bases at V and 3 bases at J, leaving 5 bases unmatched. This CDR3 has 15 amino acids. CDR3 region: CASGDRGLFYNEQFF. DNA of the CDR3: TGTGCCAGCGGGGACAGGGGGCTATTCTACAATGAGCAGTTCTTC.

The chain joins TRBV15 to TRBJ1-2, with 10 bases that match TRBD1. The CDR3 covers 14 residues. The J segment lost 8 bases and the V segment lost 4 bases, leaving 7 bases of the junction unmatched. Germline CDR1 is LNHNV and CDR2 is YYDKDF (reference sequence). The CDR3 reads CATSTSGTGVGYTF. CDR3 DNA: TGTGCCACCAGCACCTCCGGGACAGGGGTCGGCTACACCTTC.

The chain is built from TRBV28 and TRBJ2-4; 9 positions match TRBD1. Trimming at V came to 2 bases and at J to 6 bases, leaving 5 bases not matched to a gene. The CDR3 sequence is 15 residues long. Germline assignment: CDR1 MDHEN and CDR2 SYDVKM. In DNA, the CDR3 is TGTGCCAGCAGTTTACCGGGACAGGGTACAAACATTCAGTACTTC. This translates into CASSLPGQGTNIQYF.

This chain uses TRBV6-5 with TRBJ1-1; 8 bases match TRBD1. The germline CDR1 and CDR2 sequences are MNHEY and SVGAGI. CDR3 length equals 15 residues. V lost 0 bases to trimming and J lost 5 bases; unmatched junction nucleotides: 5. The CDR3 region has the DNA TGTGCCAGCAGTTACTCAGGACAGGGCCTGACTGAAGCTTTCTTT. Its translation: CASSYSGQGLTEAFF.

The J gene is TRBJ1-5, the V gene TRBV5-4, with a possible D match to TRBD1 (5 bases). CDR3 length: 15 amino acids. Trimming pared 0 bases from V and 1 base from J, leaving 8 bases between. In germline, CDR1 is SGHNT, CDR2 YYREEE (reference sequence). CDR3 amino acids: CASSLGAGSNQPQHF. The CDR3 bases are TGTGCCAGCAGCTTGGGGGCAGGGAGCAATCAGCCCCAGCATTTT.

V is TRBV7-9 and J is TRBJ1-5, with D hard to call. The CDR3 spans 14 residues. The germline V gene has CDR1 SEHNR and CDR2 FQNEAQ (reference sequence). Trimming left V 5 bases short and J 0 bases short, with 8 bases between. The CDR3 nucleotides read TGTGCCAGCAGCACCGGCGGTAGCAATCAGCCCCAGCATTTT. It codes for CASSTGGSNQPQHF.

This chain uses TRBV2 with TRBJ2-1; D is unresolved. Germline CDR1 reads SNHLY; CDR2 reads FYNNEI. This CDR3 contains 11 residues. V was trimmed by 6 bases and J by 10 bases, leaving 10 bases between them. The CDR3 DNA reads as TGTGCCAGCAGCTATCTAGGGGAGCAGTTCTTC. Its protein product is CASSYLGEQFF.

The chain joins TRBV6-5 to TRBJ1-1, with D uncertain. CDR1 and CDR2 from the germline V gene are MNHEY and SVGAGI. V shed 5 bases and J shed 2 bases, with 9 bases lying between them. This CDR3 has 13 amino acids. The CDR3 loop is CASSPPHNTEAFF. The CDR3 DNA reads TGTGCCAGCAGTCCCCCCCATAACACTGAAGCTTTCTTT.

The chain has TRBV7-3 and TRBJ1-1; D is ambiguous. The CDR3 runs 13 residues. The germline V gene has CDR1 SGHTA and CDR2 FQGTGA. Trimming cost V 5 bases and J 3 bases, with 10 bases left between them. As DNA, the CDR3 is TGTGCCAGCAGCCGGTTTCAGTACACTGAAGCTTTCTTT. This translates into CASSRFQYTEAFF.

The sample holds one count of this clone. The rearrangement joins TRBV9 to TRBJ1-4; D is uncertain. CDR3 length: 16 residues. Trimming took off 0 bases at V and 0 bases at J, with 9 bases between the two ends. Germline V lookup: CDR1 SGDLS, CDR2 YYNGEE. The CDR3 nucleotides are TGTGCCAGCAGCGTAGGAGTTGCTGCAACTAATGAAAAACTGTTTTTT. Translated: CASSVGVAATNEKLFF.

CDR3 residues: CASSPQEVRDGTEAFF. The CDR3 DNA reads as TGTGCCAGCTCACCACAGGAAGTCAGGGACGGCACTGAAGCTTTCTTT. The gene calls are TRBV18 and TRBJ1-1; TRBD1 is a possible D gene (5 bases). V was clipped by 1 base and J by 4 bases, with 16 bases between them. Germline CDR1 and CDR2: KGHSH and LQKENI. The CDR3 runs 16 residues.

This sequence joins TRBV6-5 and TRBJ1-5; D is ambiguous. Germline V gene sequence: CDR1 MNHEY, CDR2 SVGAGI. Trimming shortened V by 0 bases and J by 7 bases, and 10 bases separated the two germline ends. This CDR3 spans 14 amino acids. CDR3 nucleotides: TGTGCCAGCAGTTACTCGGGTTCTGGACAGCCCCAGCATTTT. It encodes CASSYSGSGQPQHF.

The chain recombines TRBV5-1 with TRBJ2-2; 7 bases map to TRBD2. After removal of 4 bases from V and 1 base from J, the junction contained 7 bases not matched to a gene. There are 16 residues in the CDR3. Germline lookup yields CDR1 SGHRS and CDR2 YFSETQ. The CDR3 region has the DNA TGCGCCAGCAGCACTGAAGCGGGGTTGAACACCGGGGAGCTGTTTTTT. Amino acids: CASSTEAGLNTGELFF.

V usage is TRBV11-2 and J usage is TRBJ1-3, with D perhaps TRBD1 (6 bases). The CDR3 extends over 14 amino acids. Germline V CDR1 and CDR2: SGHAT, FQNNGV. V was clipped by 3 bases and J by 0 bases, with 6 bases between them. This chain's CDR3 is CASSLDSSGNTIYF. The CDR3 DNA sequence: TGTGCCAGCAGCTTGGACAGCTCTGGAAACACCATATATTTT.

The rearrangement joins TRBV10-3 to TRBJ2-6; TRBD1 agrees at 10 bases. The V segment lost 6 bases and the J segment 4 bases; nucleotides outside the gene matches: 12. Germline V CDR1 and CDR2: ENHRY, SYGVKD. The CDR3 consists of 18 residues. CDR3 loop: CAISQGTGVAGGANVLTF. DNA for the CDR3: TGTGCCATCAGCCAAGGGACAGGGGTCGCCGGAGGGGCCAACGTCCTGACTTTC.

The rearrangement joins TRBV29-1 to TRBJ2-1; weak D call: TRBD1 (5 bases). V lost 7 bases to trimming and J lost 1 base, with 11 bases between them. The germline V gene encodes CDR1 SQVTM and CDR2 ANQGSEA. The CDR3 consists of 13 residues. The CDR3 protein is CSAPQGSYNEQFF. The CDR3 DNA sequence: TGCAGCGCGCCCCAGGGTTCCTACAATGAGCAGTTCTTC.

This clone was detected only once. The chain recombines TRBV6-5 with TRBJ1-6, with unresolved D. Germline assignment: CDR1 MNHEY and CDR2 SVGAGI. This CDR3 comprises 15 residues. Trimming took off 2 bases at V and 4 bases at J, with 9 bases between the two ends. CDR3: CASSYTDRYNSPLHF. CDR3 nucleotides: TGTGCCAGCAGTTACACCGACCGGTATAATTCACCCCTCCACTTT.

The chain carries TRBV15 and TRBJ2-2, with 8 bases identical to TRBD2. The germline gives CDR1 LNHNV, CDR2 YYDKDF (reference sequence). The CDR3 totals 14 residues. V was pared by 11 bases and J by 1 base, with 6 bases of the junction left unmatched. This chain's CDR3 is CAPGGEGNTGELFF. The CDR3 DNA is TGTGCCCCGGGGGGGGAAGGGAACACCGGGGAGCTGTTTTTT.

The chain employs TRBV28 and TRBJ1-1, with no clear D. Germline V gives CDR1 MDHEN, CDR2 SYDVKM. The CDR3 is 12 residues long. Trimming removed 1 base from V and 6 bases from J, with 6 bases in between. CDR3 DNA sequence: TGTGCCAGCAGTTTATTGGGCTCTGAAGCTTTCTTT. Translated, it gives CASSLLGSEAFF.